The sequence of this T cell receptor (beta chain) was determined in a study of cytotoxic CD8 clonotypes in ibrutinib-treated CLL. Overall study: A mean of around 270,000 productive templates and 85,000 to 95,000 productive rearrangements was obtained per sample. Study results and caveats: Clonality was elevated at ibrutinib response and had returned toward baseline at progression.

About this clone itself: Its antigen remains unidentified.

Produced via immunoSEQ multiplex PCR; TCRdb's table is partial and in-frame only. The sample lists some 200,000 clones, roughly 77% occurring once. The ends lost 2 bases at V and 4 bases at J; junction bases unmatched: 3. This CDR3 contains 15 residues. CDR1 and CDR2 (germline): MNHNY, SVGAGI (reference sequence). V and J are TRBV6-6 and TRBJ2-3, with TRBD1 matching over 10 bases. The input for sequencing was PBMCs, taken after 12 months of ibrutinib treatment. The clonotype was recovered from a human donor with chronic lymphocytic leukemia. As DNA, the CDR3 is TGTGCCAGCAGTTACGGGACAGGGGTAGCAGATACGCAGTATTTT. Its translation is CASSYGTGVADTQYF.